This paragraph reports one T cell receptor beta chain. Its specificity is not known. The V segment lost 7 bases and the J segment 5 bases; nucleotides outside the gene matches: 10. CDR3 length: 14 amino acids. The data derive from a study of T cell repertoires in cytomegalovirus infection. TCRdb itself ran the reads through MiXCR, one entry per CDR3 protein. There are about 920,000 distinct CDR3 sequences in the sample; roughly 30% occur only once, and under 15% lies in the top ten. The chain uses TRBV12-3 or TRBV12-4 and TRBJ2-7; the match to TRBD1 covers 8 bases. The TCR sequence derives from a human donor in good health (CMV status not recorded). Some clones in this sample may be carry-over from other donors' samples. The sequenced sample was cultured CD8+ T cells from PBMCs, obtained from culture after CMV antigen stimulation. CDR3 sequence reads: CASTRTGSWDEQYF. CDR3 nucleotide sequence: TGTGCCAGCACTCGGACAGGGTCCTGGGACGAGCAGTACTTC.